This TCR beta chain comes out of a study of blood T cells in healthy people across ages. The second PCR ran roughly 7 to 11 cycles with a sample-barcoded 5' primer and J-beta primers. Paired-end reads containing CDR3 totaled no fewer than 2.5 million for each sample. Each CDR3 protein gets one entry after TCRdb re-called the 5' RACE reads with MiXCR. The table records around 2 million distinct CDR3 sequences, approximately 39% of them present only once. CDR1 is SGHTA and CDR2 is FQGNSA in the germline V gene. The CDR3 runs 14 residues. Deletions cut 3 bases from V and 6 bases from J, with 11 bases between.

The source material was blood. This rearrangement joins TRBV7-2 to TRBJ2-2; perhaps TRBD1 as D (5 bases). This TCR was recovered from a human donor in good health. The CDR3 sequence: CASSFHWGPGELFF. CDR3 coding DNA: TGTGCCAGCAGCTTCCACTGGGGCCCCGGGGAGCTGTTTTTT. The entire variable domain, with the rest obtained from reference TRBV7-2 and TRBJ2-2, is as follows: GAGVSQSPSNKVTEKGKDVELRCDPISGHTALYWYRQSLGQGLEFLIYFQGNSAPDKSGLPSDRFSAERTGGSVSTLTIQRTQQEDSAVYLCASSFHWGPGELFFGEGSRLTVL.